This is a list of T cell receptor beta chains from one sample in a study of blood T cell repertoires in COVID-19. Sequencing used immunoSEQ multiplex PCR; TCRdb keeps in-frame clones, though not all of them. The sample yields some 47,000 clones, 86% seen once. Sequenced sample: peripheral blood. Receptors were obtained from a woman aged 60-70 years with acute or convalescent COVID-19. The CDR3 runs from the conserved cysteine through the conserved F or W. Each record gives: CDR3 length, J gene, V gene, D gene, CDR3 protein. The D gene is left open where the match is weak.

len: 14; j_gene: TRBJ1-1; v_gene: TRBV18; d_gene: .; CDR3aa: CASSPQSSNTEAFF
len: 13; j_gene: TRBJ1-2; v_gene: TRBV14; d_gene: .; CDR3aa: CASSQSRGYGYTF
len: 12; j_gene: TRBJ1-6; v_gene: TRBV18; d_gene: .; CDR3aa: CASSDNNSPLHF
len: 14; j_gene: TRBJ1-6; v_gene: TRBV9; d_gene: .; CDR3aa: CASSVVQSNSPLHF
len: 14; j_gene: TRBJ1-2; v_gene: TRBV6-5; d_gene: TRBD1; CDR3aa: CASSPDGTGIGYTF
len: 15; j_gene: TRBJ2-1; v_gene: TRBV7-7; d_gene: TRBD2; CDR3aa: CASSLELASRGEQFF
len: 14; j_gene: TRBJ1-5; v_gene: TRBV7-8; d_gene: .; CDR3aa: CASSLASSNQPQHF
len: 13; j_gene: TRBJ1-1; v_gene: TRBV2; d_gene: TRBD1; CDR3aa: CATRRDRNTEAFF
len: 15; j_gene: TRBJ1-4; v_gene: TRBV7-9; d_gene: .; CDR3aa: CASSSYGGADEKLFF
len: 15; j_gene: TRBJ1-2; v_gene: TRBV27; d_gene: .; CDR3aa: CASSLASGQSYGYTF
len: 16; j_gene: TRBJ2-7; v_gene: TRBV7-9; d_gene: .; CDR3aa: CASSRTGRTGVHEQYF
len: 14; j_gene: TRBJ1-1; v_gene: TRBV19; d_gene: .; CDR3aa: CASSMYAGSREAFF
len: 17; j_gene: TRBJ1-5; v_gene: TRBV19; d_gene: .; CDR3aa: CASSIVEGRVVGQPQHF
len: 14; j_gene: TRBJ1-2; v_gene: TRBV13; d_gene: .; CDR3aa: CASSFGKGSVGYTF
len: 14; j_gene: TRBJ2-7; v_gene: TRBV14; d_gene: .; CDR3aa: CASSQGSGVYEQYF
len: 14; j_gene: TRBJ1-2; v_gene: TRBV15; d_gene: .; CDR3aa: CATSRDAVNYGYTF
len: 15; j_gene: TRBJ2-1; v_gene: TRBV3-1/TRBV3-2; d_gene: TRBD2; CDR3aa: CASSQDSGGAREQFF
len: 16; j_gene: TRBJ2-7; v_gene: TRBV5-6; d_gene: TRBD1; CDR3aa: CASSLGTGGFTYEQYF
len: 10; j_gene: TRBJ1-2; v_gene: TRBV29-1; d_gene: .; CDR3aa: CSVDPGGYTF
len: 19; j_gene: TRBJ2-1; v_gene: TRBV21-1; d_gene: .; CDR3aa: CASSKVDSGRSLTYNEQFF
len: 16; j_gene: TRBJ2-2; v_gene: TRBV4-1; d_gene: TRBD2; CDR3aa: CASSLRLAGDTGELFF
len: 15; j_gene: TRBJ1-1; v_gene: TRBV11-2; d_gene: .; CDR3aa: CASSPSSGGYTEAFF
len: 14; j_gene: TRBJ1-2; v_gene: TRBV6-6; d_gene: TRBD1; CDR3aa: CASSYETGVGGYTF
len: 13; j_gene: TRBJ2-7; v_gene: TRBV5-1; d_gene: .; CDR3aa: CASSLDSFYEQYF
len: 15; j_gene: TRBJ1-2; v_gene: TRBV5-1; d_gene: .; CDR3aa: CASRQGYRRDYGYTF
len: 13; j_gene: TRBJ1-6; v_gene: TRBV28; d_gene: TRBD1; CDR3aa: CASIRGQGLPLHF
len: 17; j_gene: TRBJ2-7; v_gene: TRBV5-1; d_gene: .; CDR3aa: CASQPRHSGHRGDEQYF
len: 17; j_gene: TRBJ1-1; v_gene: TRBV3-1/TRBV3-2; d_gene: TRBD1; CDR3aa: CASSLTDRVLSRAEAFF
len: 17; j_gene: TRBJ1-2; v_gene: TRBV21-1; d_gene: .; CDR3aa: CASSNACRGLRKGGYTF
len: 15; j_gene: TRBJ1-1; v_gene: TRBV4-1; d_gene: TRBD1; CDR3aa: CASSQGDRETTEAFF
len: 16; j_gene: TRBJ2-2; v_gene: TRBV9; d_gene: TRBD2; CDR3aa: CASSSGTSGRIGELFF
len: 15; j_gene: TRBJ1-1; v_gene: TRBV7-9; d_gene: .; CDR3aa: CASSLDSRDGTEAFF
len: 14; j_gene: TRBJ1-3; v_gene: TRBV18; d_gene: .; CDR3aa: CASSPVSGENTIYF
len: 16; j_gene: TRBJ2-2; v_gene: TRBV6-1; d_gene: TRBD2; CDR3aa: CASIDSGSKSTGELFF
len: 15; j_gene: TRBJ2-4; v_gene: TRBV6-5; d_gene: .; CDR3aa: CASRSGVLAKNIQYF
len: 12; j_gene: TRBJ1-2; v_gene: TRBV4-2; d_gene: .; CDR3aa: CASSQERYGYTF
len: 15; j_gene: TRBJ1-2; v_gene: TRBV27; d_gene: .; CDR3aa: CASSLRGGAYNGYTF
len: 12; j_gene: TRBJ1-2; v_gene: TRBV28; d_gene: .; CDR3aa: CASSLQGSGYTF
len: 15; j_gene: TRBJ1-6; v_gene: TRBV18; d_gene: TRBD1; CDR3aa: CASSPDRGPESPLHF
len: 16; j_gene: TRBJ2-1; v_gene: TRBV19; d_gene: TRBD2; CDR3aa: CASSISGGHSYNEQFF
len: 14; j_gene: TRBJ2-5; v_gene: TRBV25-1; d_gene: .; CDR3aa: CASSEAIAIETQYF
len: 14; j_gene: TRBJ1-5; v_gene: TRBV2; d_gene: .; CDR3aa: CASSEGGGNQPQHF
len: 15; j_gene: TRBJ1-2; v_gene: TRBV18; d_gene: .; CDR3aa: CASSRGQGLLYGYTF
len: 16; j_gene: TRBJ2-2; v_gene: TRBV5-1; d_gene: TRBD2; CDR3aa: CASSLRAGGGTGELFF
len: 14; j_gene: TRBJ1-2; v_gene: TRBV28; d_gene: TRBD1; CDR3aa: CASSSGTGFYGYTF
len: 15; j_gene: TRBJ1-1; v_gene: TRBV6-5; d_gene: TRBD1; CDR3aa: CASRYEAGGPTEAFF
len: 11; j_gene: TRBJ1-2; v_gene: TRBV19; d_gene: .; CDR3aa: CASSSQTSYTF
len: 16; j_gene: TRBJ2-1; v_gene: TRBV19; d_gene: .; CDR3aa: CASTQATRGYYNEQFF
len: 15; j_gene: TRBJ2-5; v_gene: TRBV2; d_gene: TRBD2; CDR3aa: CASSEEGGVPETQYF
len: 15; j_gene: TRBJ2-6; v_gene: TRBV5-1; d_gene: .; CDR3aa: CASSASTAGANVLTF
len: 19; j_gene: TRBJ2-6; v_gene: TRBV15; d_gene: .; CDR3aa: CATSRGWARAGSGANVLTF
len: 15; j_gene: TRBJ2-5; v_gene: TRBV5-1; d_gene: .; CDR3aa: CASSIDSGGQETQYF